This is a list of T cell receptor beta chains from one sample in a study of response to subunit inactivated influenza vaccine. TCRdb reprocessed the RT-PCR reads with MiXCR, giving one entry per CDR3 protein. The sample includes more than 450,000 distinct CDR3 sequences, 7.6% of them seen just once. The sequenced sample was PBMCs from blood, obtained less than 25 months after vaccination. The receptors come from a man aged 50-75 years who received an inactivated influenza vaccine. The CDR3 runs from the conserved cysteine through the conserved F or W. Fields, in order: J gene, CDR3 length, D gene, clone size, V gene, CDR3 DNA, CDR3 protein. The D gene is left open where the match is weak. Rows give clone size only sometimes, using once, few, many, or a class for an expanded clone.

>TRBJ1-4|15|TRBD1|.|TRBV7-2
TGTGCCAGCAGCTTAGCTGGGCAGGGGGTTGAAAAACTGTTTTTT
CASSLAGQGVEKLFF
>TRBJ2-3|14|.|many|TRBV5-1
TGCGCCAGCAGCTTTAGCGGAACCACAGATACGCAGTATTTT
CASSFSGTTDTQYF
>TRBJ2-7|12|.|few|TRBV10-3
TGTGCCATCAGCCAGGGAACCTACGAGCAGTACTTC
CAISQGTYEQYF
>TRBJ2-7|16|TRBD1|.|TRBV6-2/TRBV6-3
TGTGCCAGCAGTCGGGTAAACAGGGGACCTACCTACGAGCAGTACTTC
CASSRVNRGPTYEQYF
>TRBJ1-1|15|TRBD1|few|TRBV6-1
TGTGCCAGCAAGCGGACAGGGGGCGCGAACACTGAAGCTTTCTTT
CASKRTGGANTEAFF
>TRBJ2-1|14|TRBD1|few|TRBV12-3/TRBV12-4
TGTGCCAGCACTCCCGGACAGGGGCTGGATGAGCAGTTCTTC
CASTPGQGLDEQFF
>TRBJ2-3|14|.|many|TRBV29-1
TGCAGCGTTGAAGGTTCTTCGCCGGCAGATACGCAGTATTTT
CSVEGSSPADTQYF
>TRBJ1-4|15|TRBD1|.|TRBV6-5
TGTGCCAGCAGTTACTCGGGACAGGTCTTAGAAAAACTGTTTTTT
CASSYSGQVLEKLFF
>TRBJ2-2|20|.|many|TRBV21-1
TGTGCCAGCAGCACTTCATCGAGAATCGGGGAATACGGGCGGACCGGGGAGCTGTTTTTT
CASSTSSRIGEYGRTGELFF
>TRBJ2-7|14|.|.|TRBV20-1
TGCAGTGCTAACCCTCCGGGACACCGACCGGAGCAGTACTTC
CSANPPGHRPEQYF
>TRBJ2-2|14|.|.|TRBV29-1
TGCAGCGTTGTATTTTTGGCAGACACCGGGGAGCTGTTTTTT
CSVVFLADTGELFF
>TRBJ1-5|14|.|many|TRBV2
TGTGCCAGCAGACGACAGCTATTCAATCAGCCCCAGCATTTT
CASRRQLFNQPQHF
>TRBJ1-1|16|.|few|TRBV12-3/TRBV12-4
TGTGCCAGCAGTCAACTCGGCCGTGGGAGGGGGACTGAAGCTTTCTTT
CASSQLGRGRGTEAFF
>TRBJ2-1|13|.|.|TRBV29-1
TGCAGCGTTGAATCAGGGTCGGGGAGTGAGCAGTTCTTC
CSVESGSGSEQFF
>TRBJ2-1|17|TRBD2|.|TRBV11-2
TGTGCCAGCAGCCGTACTAGCGGCCCTTACTCCTACAATGAGCAGTTCTTC
CASSRTSGPYSYNEQFF
>TRBJ1-5|15|TRBD1|.|TRBV12-3/TRBV12-4
TGTGCCAGCAGCAGGACAGGGGTAGAACGTAAGCCCCAGCATTTT
CASSRTGVERKPQHF
>TRBJ1-6|14|.|.|TRBV6-5
TGTGCCAGCAGTTACTCAGGGTCCTATTCACCCCTCCACTTT
CASSYSGSYSPLHF
>TRBJ2-1|15|TRBD2|many|TRBV12-3/TRBV12-4
TGTGCCAGCAGTCCACGCCGGACTAGCGGGGGTAAGCAGTTCTTC
CASSPRRTSGGKQFF
>TRBJ2-7|15|.|few|TRBV6-2/TRBV6-3
TGTGCCAGCAGTTACTCGATACTAGAACGAAACGAGCAGTACTTC
CASSYSILERNEQYF
>TRBJ1-1|14|.|.|TRBV15
TGTGCCACCAGCAGAGATATAGCTAACACTGAAGCTTTCTTT
CATSRDIANTEAFF
>TRBJ1-5|17|.|.|TRBV20-1
TGCAGTGCTAGCCCCCCTGGACTGCGCTATAGCAATCAGCCCCAGCATTTT
CSASPPGLRYSNQPQHF
>TRBJ2-2|16|.|.|TRBV2
TGTGCCAGCAGTACTCGGACTGAGGCGGTTCCCGGGGAGCTGTTTTTT
CASSTRTEAVPGELFF
>TRBJ2-3|15|TRBD1|many|TRBV7-6
TGTGCCAGCAGGATGACAGGGGGCCTCACAGATACGCAGTATTTT
CASRMTGGLTDTQYF
>TRBJ1-5|14|.|.|TRBV2
TGTGCCAGCAGTGACAGGGGAGTCGGACAGCCCCAGCATTTT
CASSDRGVGQPQHF
>TRBJ1-2|14|TRBD1|many|TRBV10-3
TGTGCCATCAGCCGACAGGGAGAAGAGGATGGCTACACCTTC
CAISRQGEEDGYTF
>TRBJ2-1|17|TRBD2|few|TRBV5-1
TGCGCCAGCAGCTTGGATGTCGCGGGAGTTAGTTACAATGAGCAGTTCTTC
CASSLDVAGVSYNEQFF
>TRBJ2-5|16|TRBD1|.|TRBV2
TGTGCCAGCAGTGAGGCCGGGACAGGGGGTACGGAGACCCAGTACTTC
CASSEAGTGGTETQYF
>TRBJ1-4|14|TRBD1|many|TRBV20-1
TGCAGTGCTAGTGGGACAGTGCCTAATGAAAAACTGTTTTTT
CSASGTVPNEKLFF
>TRBJ1-4|14|TRBD1|many|TRBV12-3/TRBV12-4
TGTGCCAGCAGTTACACAGGGGAGAGTGAAAAACTGTTTTTT
CASSYTGESEKLFF
>TRBJ2-1|16|.|few|TRBV7-2
TGTGCCAGCAGCTTAGTTGGGGGCGCGGGTGGCAATGAGCAGTTCTTC
CASSLVGGAGGNEQFF
>TRBJ1-4|11|.|few|TRBV6-9
TGTGCCACGGACGGAAATGAAAAACTGTTTTTT
CATDGNEKLFF
>TRBJ2-1|14|.|few|TRBV6-1
TGTGCCACCAAGTCCCCACTAGCTATGGATGAGCAGTTCTTC
CATKSPLAMDEQFF
>TRBJ1-4|13|.|few|TRBV5-6
TGTGCCAGCAGCAGGGGCCTAAATGAAAAACTGTTTTTT
CASSRGLNEKLFF
>TRBJ1-1|15|TRBD1|few|TRBV6-1
TGTGCCAGCAACAGGGGGCAATTCAGGGGCACTGAAGCTTTCTTT
CASNRGQFRGTEAFF
>TRBJ1-2|15|.|.|TRBV7-9
TGTGCCAGCACCTCGATCGGCGGGGATTACTATGGCTACACCTTC
CASTSIGGDYYGYTF
>TRBJ2-1|14|TRBD2|many|TRBV24-1
TGTGCCACCAGTGACGGACTAGCTATCCATGAGCAGTTCTTC
CATSDGLAIHEQFF
>TRBJ2-1|15|.|few|TRBV6-1
TGTGCCAGCAGCAAAGGACCCAATTCCTACAATGAGCAGGAATTC
CASSKGPNSYNEQEF
>TRBJ1-2|14|TRBD1|.|TRBV6-5
TGTGCCAGCAGTTACAGGGGACAGGGAGTAGGCTACACCTTC
CASSYRGQGVGYTF
>TRBJ2-3|17|TRBD2|few|TRBV15
TGTGCCACCAGCAGAGATGGTTCGGGAGGGCCAAAAGATACGCAGTATTTT
CATSRDGSGGPKDTQYF
>TRBJ1-1|15|TRBD1|few|TRBV29-1
TGCAGCGGTGGACAGGGGGGGTTCATGAACACTGAAGCTTTCTTT
CSGGQGGFMNTEAFF
>TRBJ2-6|16|.|.|TRBV4-1
TGCGCCAGCAGCCAAGTCTCTGTCGGAGGGGCCAACGTCCTGACTTTC
CASSQVSVGGANVLTF
>TRBJ2-3|15|TRBD1|.|TRBV12-3/TRBV12-4
TGTGCCAGCAGCCGAAGGACAGGAACTACGAATACGCAGTATTTT
CASSRRTGTTNTQYF
>TRBJ2-2|15|TRBD1|few|TRBV12-3/TRBV12-4
TGTGCCAGCAGGCGGGACAGGGGGCTTGACGGGGAGCTGTTTTTT
CASRRDRGLDGELFF
>TRBJ2-3|17|TRBD2|.|TRBV12-3/TRBV12-4
TGTGCCAGCACCGTTTCCGGACTAGCGGGGAACACAGATACGCAGTATTTT
CASTVSGLAGNTDTQYF
>TRBJ2-3|16|TRBD2|.|TRBV5-8
TGTGCCAGCAGCTTTCGGGTTAGCGGGATAGCGGATACGCAGTATTTT
CASSFRVSGIADTQYF